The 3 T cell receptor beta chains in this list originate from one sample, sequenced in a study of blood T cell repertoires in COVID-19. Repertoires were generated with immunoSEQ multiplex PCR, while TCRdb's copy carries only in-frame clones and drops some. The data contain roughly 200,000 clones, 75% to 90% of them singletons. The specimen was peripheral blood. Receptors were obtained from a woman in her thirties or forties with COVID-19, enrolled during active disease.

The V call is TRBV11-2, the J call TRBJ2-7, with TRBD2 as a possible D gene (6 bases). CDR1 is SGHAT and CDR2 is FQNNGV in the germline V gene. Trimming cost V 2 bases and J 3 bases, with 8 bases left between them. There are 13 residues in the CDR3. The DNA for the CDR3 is TGTGCCAGCAGCTTACCTAGCGTCTACGAGCAGTACTTC. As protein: CASSLPSVYEQYF.

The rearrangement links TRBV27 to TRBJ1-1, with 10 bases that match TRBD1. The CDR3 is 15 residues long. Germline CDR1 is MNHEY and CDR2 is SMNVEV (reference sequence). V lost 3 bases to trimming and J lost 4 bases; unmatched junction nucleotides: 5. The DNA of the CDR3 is TGTGCCAGCAGTTTTACGGGGACAGGGGTCACTGAAGCTTTCTTT. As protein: CASSFTGTGVTEAFF.

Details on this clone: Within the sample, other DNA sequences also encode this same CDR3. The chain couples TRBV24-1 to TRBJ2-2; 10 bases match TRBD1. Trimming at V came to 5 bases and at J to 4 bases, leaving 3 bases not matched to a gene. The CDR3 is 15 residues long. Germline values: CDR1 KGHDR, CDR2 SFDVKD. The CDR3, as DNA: TGTGCCACCAGTGGGACAGGGGGAGGCACCGGGGAGCTGTTTTTT. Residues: CATSGTGGGTGELFF.